The present T cell receptor beta chain was sequenced within a study of cytomegalovirus exposure and HLA in healthy donors. Study background: The early release's HLA-typed donors yielded approximately 82 million unique TCRs. Points from the study as a whole: There were some V segments, including TRBV6-2 and TRBV6-3, excluded as indistinguishable. Among TCR beta chains of equal frequency, HLA-associated ones were more clonally expanded in a later analysis. Trimming of TCR beta V- and J-genes showed a link, identified in a later analysis, to a missense DCLRE1C variant.

Per germline, CDR1 GTSNPN and CDR2 SVGIG (reference sequence). The CDR3 totals 14 residues. The PCR ran on 60 Vbeta and 13 Jbeta primers. Method: immunoSEQ multiplex PCR; TCRdb's copy keeps in-frame clones and lacks some. Of about 120,000 clones in the sample, roughly 80% were seen once. This clone was detected once. Its antigen remains unknown. This sequence originates from a female donor in good health and CMV-seropositive. The rearrangement joins TRBV30 to TRBJ2-7; possibly TRBD1 for D (6 bases). The source material was PBMCs. CDR3 region: CARTAGPGVGEQYF. CDR3 sequence (DNA): TGTGCTCGGACAGCCGGCCCCGGTGTGGGGGAGCAGTACTTC.